These 14 T cell receptor beta chains originate from one sample sequenced in a study of CD8 T cells in Susac syndrome (dated by TCRdb to the late 2010s). Preparation of the library involved the immunoSEQ multiplex PCR assay. RNA was extracted using the RNeasy kit, and roughly 0.45 to 1 ug of the RNA was reverse transcribed with random hexamers. Using fastp at Q25 and MiXCR, TCRdb reprocessed the public reads and kept productive beta chains. Entries are consolidated by CDR3 protein sequence, retaining the most common genes and DNA. The sample yields about 180,000 distinct CDR3 sequences; around 95% were counted once. Roughly 0.095% of the sample lies in the top ten. Sequencing used CD4+ T cells from PBMCs. These receptors were collected from a human donor with multiple sclerosis.

The table lists this clonotype with a count of one. The CDR3 DNA follows: TGTGCCTGGACAGGGGGGGGTCAGCCCCAGCATTTT. Amino acid sequence: CAWTGGGQPQHF. The gene calls are TRBV30 and TRBJ1-5, with TRBD1 matching over 7 bases. Germline loops: CDR1 GTSNPN, CDR2 SVGIG (reference sequence). The V gene end was trimmed by 4 bases and the J gene end by 6 bases; junction bases not matched to a gene: 3. This CDR3 comprises 12 residues.

This sequence joins TRBV6-2 or TRBV6-3 and TRBJ1-5, with 7 bases identical to TRBD1. The CDR3 runs 15 residues. V was clipped by 6 bases and J by 1 base; unmatched bases: 6. Germline V gene sequence: CDR1 MNHEY, CDR2 SVGEGT. Written as DNA, the CDR3 is TGTGCCAGCAGAACAGGGGTTGAAAGCAATCAGCCCCAGCATTTT. Protein sequence: CASRTGVESNQPQHF.

J is TRBJ1-5 and V is TRBV12-3 or TRBV12-4, with 10 bases identical to TRBD1. The V and J ends lost 3 bases and 5 bases, in that order; junction bases with no gene match: 4. CDR3 length: 15 amino acids. The CDR3 bases are TGTGCCAGCAGTTTTAGACAGGGGGCTTATCAGCCCCAGCATTTT. It translates to CASSFRQGAYQPQHF.

The rearrangement links TRBV24-1 to TRBJ2-5, with a tentative D call TRBD2 (6 bases). The CDR3 is 15 residues long. Germline V gene data show CDR1 as KGHDR and CDR2 as SFDVKD. Trimming pared 3 bases from V and 5 bases from J, leaving 15 bases between. CDR3 protein: CATSDGGLAVETQYF. The DNA of the CDR3 is TGTGCCACCAGTGATGGCGGTTTAGCGGTGGAGACCCAGTACTTC.

This rearrangement joins TRBV23-1 to TRBJ1-6; D is uncertain. TRBV23-1 is flagged as an ORF with uncertain function. Trimming took 0 bases from V and 10 from J, leaving 10 bases between them. CDR3 length: 14 amino acids. CDR3: CASSQSRVRSPLHF. The CDR3 DNA sequence: TGCGCCAGCAGTCAATCTCGGGTGCGGTCACCCCTCCACTTT.

This chain links TRBV6-1 with TRBJ2-6, with 10 bases fitting TRBD2. With V trimmed by 6 bases and J by 0 bases, 5 bases remained unmatched. There are 17 residues in the CDR3. From germline, CDR1 is MNHNS and CDR2 SASEGT. CDR3 protein: CASRPSGGSSGANVLTF. The CDR3 DNA is TGTGCCAGCAGGCCTAGCGGGGGATCCTCTGGGGCCAACGTCCTGACTTTC.

This rearrangement joins TRBV5-1 to TRBJ2-2, with 8 positions matching TRBD1. The germline CDR1 and CDR2 sequences are SGHRS and YFSETQ. The CDR3 is 16 residues long. V lost 4 bases, J lost 5 bases, and 10 bases stayed unmatched. The CDR3 DNA reads TGCGCCAGCAGCCCCGGGACAGGAAATCCTACCGGGGAGCTGTTTTTT. Translation: CASSPGTGNPTGELFF.

The V and J genes are TRBV29-1 and TRBJ2-3; D is ambiguous. This CDR3 is built from 15 residues. V was shortened by 4 bases and J by 0 bases, with 14 bases between the two germline ends. The germline CDR1 and CDR2 sequences are SQVTM and ANQGSEA. The CDR3 region is CSVGYSDPSTDTQYF. CDR3 bases: TGCAGCGTTGGGTACAGTGATCCTAGCACAGATACGCAGTATTTT.

This chain uses TRBV3-1 with TRBJ2-5, with TRBD2 matching 7 bases. V shed 2 bases and J 5 bases; nucleotides not matched to a gene: 11. Looked up from germline, CDR1 is LGHDT and CDR2 is YNNKEL (reference sequence). CDR3 length equals 16 residues. Here the CDR3 reads CASSQPGTTFAETQYF. In DNA form, the CDR3 reads TGTGCCAGCAGCCAACCCGGGACTACCTTCGCGGAGACCCAGTACTTC.

This CDR3 is CASSLDGRVNSPLHF. The CDR3 bases are TGTGCCAGCAGCTTAGATGGGAGGGTTAATTCACCCCTCCACTTT. The rearrangement links TRBV7-2 to TRBJ1-6; D is uncertain. Trimming removed 1 base from V and 6 bases from J, with 10 bases in between. Germline loops: CDR1 SGHTA, CDR2 FQGNSA. The CDR3 length is 15 residues.

The chain combines TRBV27 with TRBJ2-3, with TRBD2 matching 14 bases. Losses at the gene ends were 3 bases for V and 2 bases for J; bases not matched to a gene: 4. The CDR3 consists of 17 residues. Germline V gene lookup returns CDR1 MNHEY and CDR2 SMNVEV (reference sequence). CDR3 DNA: TGTGCCAGCAGTTTTAGGACTAGCGGGGGGACCACAGATACGCAGTATTTT. Its protein is CASSFRTSGGTTDTQYF.

The chain links TRBV21-1 to TRBJ2-1; TRBD1 is taken as the D call from the table, unchecked against the DNA. TRBV21-1 is termed a pseudogene. The CDR3 extends over 15 amino acids. For the CDR3, the DNA is TGTGCCAGCACCAAGGCGGGACTAAGGGGGTATGAGCAGTTCTTC. Translating gives CASTKAGLRGYEQFF.

The V gene is TRBV28, the J gene TRBJ2-3, with D unresolved. Trimming took 5 bases from V and 0 from J, leaving 15 bases between them. Looked up from germline, CDR1 is MDHEN and CDR2 is SYDVKM. The CDR3 consists of 16 residues. The CDR3 region is CASSPVAARSTDTQYF. CDR3 DNA: TGTGCCAGCAGTCCCGTTGCGGCCAGAAGCACAGATACGCAGTATTTT.

The genes are TRBV20-1 and TRBJ2-1; 10 nucleotides line up with TRBD2. Germline V gives CDR1 DFQATT, CDR2 SNEGSKA (reference sequence). This CDR3 contains 14 residues. Unmatched junction bases numbered 12, after V lost 6 bases and J lost 10 bases. The DNA of the CDR3 is TGCAGTGCCGAGGGGCTAGCGGGGGAATACGAGCAGTTCTTC. Its translation is CSAEGLAGEYEQFF.